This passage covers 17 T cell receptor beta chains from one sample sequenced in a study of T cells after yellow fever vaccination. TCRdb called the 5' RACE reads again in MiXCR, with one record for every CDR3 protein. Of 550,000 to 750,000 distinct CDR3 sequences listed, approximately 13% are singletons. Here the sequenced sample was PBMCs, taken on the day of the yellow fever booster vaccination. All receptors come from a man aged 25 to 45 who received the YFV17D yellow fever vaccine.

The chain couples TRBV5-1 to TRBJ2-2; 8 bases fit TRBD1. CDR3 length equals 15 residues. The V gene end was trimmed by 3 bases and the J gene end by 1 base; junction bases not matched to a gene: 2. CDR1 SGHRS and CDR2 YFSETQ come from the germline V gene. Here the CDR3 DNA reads TGCGCCAGCAGCTGGGGACAGGAGAACACCGGGGAGCTGTTTTTT. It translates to CASSWGQENTGELFF. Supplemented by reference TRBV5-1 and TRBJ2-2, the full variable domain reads KAGVTQTPRYLIKTRGQQVTLSCSPISGHRSVSWYQQTPGQGLQFLFEYFSETQRNKGNFPGRFSGRQFSNSRSEMNVSTLELGDSALYLCASSWGQENTGELFFGEGSRLTVL.

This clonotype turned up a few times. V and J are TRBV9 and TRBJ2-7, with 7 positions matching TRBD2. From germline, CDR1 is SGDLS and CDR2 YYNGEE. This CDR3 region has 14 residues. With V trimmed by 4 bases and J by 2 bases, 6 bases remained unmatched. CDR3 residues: CASSTGGGTYEQYF. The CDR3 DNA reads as TGTGCCAGCAGCACGGGGGGAGGAACCTACGAGCAGTACTTC.

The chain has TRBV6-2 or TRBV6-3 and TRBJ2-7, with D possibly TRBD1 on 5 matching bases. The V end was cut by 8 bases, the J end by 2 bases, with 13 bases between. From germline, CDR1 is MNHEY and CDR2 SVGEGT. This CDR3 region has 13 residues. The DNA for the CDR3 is TGTGCCAGCTGGGGCAACACAGCCTACGAGCAGTACTTC. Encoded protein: CASWGNTAYEQYF.

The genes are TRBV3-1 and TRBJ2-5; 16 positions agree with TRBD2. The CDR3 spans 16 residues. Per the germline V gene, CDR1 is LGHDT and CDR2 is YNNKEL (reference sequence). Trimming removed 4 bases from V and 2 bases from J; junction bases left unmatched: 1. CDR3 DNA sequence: TGTGCCAGCAGCCGGGGACTAGCGGGAGGGCAAGAGACCCAGTACTTC. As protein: CASSRGLAGGQETQYF.

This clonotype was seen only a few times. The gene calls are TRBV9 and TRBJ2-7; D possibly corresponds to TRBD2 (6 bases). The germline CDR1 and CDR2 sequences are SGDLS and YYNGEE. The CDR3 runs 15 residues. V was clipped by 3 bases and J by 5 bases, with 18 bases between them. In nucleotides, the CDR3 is TGTGCCAGCAGCGCCTCTCCCGGGAGAAGCGACGAGCAGTACTTC. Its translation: CASSASPGRSDEQYF.

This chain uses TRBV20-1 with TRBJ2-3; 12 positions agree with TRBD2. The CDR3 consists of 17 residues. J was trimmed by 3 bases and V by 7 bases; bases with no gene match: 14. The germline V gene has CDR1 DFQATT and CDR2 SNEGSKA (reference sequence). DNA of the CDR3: TGCAGTGGGTCGCGGCTAGCGGGAGGGCCCCGGACAGATACGCAGTATTTT. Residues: CSGSRLAGGPRTDTQYF.

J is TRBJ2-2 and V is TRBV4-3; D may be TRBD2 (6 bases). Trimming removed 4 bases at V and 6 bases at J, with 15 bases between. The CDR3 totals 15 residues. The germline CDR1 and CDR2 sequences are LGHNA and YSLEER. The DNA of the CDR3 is TGCGCCAGCAGCCCGGGACTGCATCCCCCCGGGGAGCTGTTTTTT. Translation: CASSPGLHPPGELFF.

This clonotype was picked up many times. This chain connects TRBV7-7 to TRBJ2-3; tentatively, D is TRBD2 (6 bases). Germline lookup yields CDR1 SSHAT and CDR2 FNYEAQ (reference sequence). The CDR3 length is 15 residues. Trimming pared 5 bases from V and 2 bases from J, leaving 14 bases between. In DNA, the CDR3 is TGTGCCAGCAGCCGCGGGACTTCCAACACAGATACGCAGTATTTT. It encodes CASSRGTSNTDTQYF.

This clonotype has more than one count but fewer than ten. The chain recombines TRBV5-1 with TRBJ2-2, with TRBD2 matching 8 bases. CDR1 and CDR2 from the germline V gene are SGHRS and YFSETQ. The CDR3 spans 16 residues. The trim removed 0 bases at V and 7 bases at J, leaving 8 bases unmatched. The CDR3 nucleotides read TGCGCCAGCAGCTTGGCCGGGGGGGCATACGTCGGGGAGCTGTTTTTT. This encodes CASSLAGGAYVGELFF.

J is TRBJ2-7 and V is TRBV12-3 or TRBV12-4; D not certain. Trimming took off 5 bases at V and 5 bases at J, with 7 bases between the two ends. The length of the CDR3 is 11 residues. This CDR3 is CASSSDNEQYF. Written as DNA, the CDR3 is TGTGCCAGCAGTAGTGATAACGAGCAGTACTTC.

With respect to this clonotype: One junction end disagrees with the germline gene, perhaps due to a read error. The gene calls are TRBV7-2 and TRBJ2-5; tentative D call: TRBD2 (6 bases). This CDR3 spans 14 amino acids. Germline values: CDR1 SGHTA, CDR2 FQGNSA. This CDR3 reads CAISSTSSKETQYF. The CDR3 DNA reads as TGTGCCATCAGCTCCACTAGCAGCAAAGAGACCCAGTACTTC. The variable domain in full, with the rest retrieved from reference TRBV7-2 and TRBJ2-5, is GAGVSQSPSNKVTEKGKDVELRCDPISGHTALYWYRQSLGQGLEFLIYFQGNSAPDKSGLPSDRFSAERTGGSVSTLTIQRTQQEDSAVYLCAISSTSSKETQYFGPGTRLLVL.

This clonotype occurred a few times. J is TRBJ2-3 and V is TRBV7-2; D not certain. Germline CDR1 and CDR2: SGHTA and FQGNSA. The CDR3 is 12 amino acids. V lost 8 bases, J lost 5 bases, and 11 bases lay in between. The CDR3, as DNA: TGTGCCAGCCAAAGTTGGGGAGATACGCAGTATTTT. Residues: CASQSWGDTQYF.

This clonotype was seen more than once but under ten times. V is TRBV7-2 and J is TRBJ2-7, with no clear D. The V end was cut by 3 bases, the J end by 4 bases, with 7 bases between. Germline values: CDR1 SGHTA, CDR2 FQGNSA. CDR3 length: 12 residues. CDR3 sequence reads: CASSLSFYEQYF. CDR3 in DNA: TGTGCCAGCAGCTTGAGTTTTTACGAGCAGTACTTC. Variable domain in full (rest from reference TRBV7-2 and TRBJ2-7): GAGVSQSPSNKVTEKGKDVELRCDPISGHTALYWYRQSLGQGLEFLIYFQGNSAPDKSGLPSDRFSAERTGGSVSTLTIQRTQQEDSAVYLCASSLSFYEQYFGPGTRLTVT.

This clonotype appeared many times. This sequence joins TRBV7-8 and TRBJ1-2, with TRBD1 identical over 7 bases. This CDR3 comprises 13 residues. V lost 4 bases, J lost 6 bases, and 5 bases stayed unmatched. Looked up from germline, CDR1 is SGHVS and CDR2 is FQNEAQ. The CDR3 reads CASSSRQGHGYTF. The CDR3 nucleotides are TGTGCCAGCAGCTCCCGACAGGGCCATGGCTACACCTTC.

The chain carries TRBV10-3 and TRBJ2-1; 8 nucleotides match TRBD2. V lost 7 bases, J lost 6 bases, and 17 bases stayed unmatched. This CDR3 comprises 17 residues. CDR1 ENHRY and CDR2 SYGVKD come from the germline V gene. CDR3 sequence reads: CAIKGNSGTYTSNEQFF. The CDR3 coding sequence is TGTGCCATCAAGGGTAATAGCGGGACGTATACCAGCAATGAGCAGTTCTTC.

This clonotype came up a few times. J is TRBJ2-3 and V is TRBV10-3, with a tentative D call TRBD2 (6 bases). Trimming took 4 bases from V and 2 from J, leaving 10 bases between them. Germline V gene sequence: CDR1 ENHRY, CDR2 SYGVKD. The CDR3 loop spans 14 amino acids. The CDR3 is CAISVSGDTDTQYF. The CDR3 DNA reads TGTGCCATCAGTGTATCGGGGGACACAGATACGCAGTATTTT.

The CDR3: CSARSGIDQPQHF. CDR3 DNA: TGCAGTGCTAGGTCGGGAATTGATCAGCCCCAGCATTTT. The J gene is TRBJ1-5, the V gene TRBV20-1; no clear D gene. V was clipped by 3 bases and J by 5 bases, with 11 bases between them. Germline-derived CDR1 and CDR2 are DFQATT and SNEGSKA (reference sequence). This CDR3 has 13 residues.